This T cell receptor beta chain is from a study of T cell responses to AZD1222 COVID-19 vaccine. Notes on the study in general: After two AZD1222 doses, spike-specific TCR breadth and depth rose versus day 0. Close to half of all spike-specific TCRs reportedly target regions of the variants that are unmutated. Researchers took repertoire samples only after the peak T cell response had come. Most donors were white British and more were female, and clonal diversity was possibly underestimated.

V dropped 7 bases and J dropped 2; count of bases not matched to a gene: 8. CDR3 length: 15 amino acids. Germline V gene sequence: CDR1 SEHNR, CDR2 FQNEAQ (reference sequence). Regarding this clone: The antigen is not known.

Sequencing used immunoSEQ multiplex PCR; TCRdb keeps in-frame clones, though not all of them. The sample carries 150,000 or so clones, approximately 90% recorded once. The receptor's source is an adult in good health. The gene calls are TRBV7-9 and TRBJ1-2, with 9 nucleotides matching TRBD1. Sequences were derived from peripheral blood, sampled on day 0 of AZD1222 vaccination. CDR3 coding DNA: TGTGCCAGCACCAACCGGGACAGGGCCAACTATGGCTACACCTTC. Translating it yields CASTNRDRANYGYTF.